These 13 T cell receptor beta chains originate from one sample sequenced in a study of T cell changes during pregnancy in multiple sclerosis. Libraries were prepared by immunoSEQ multiplex PCR; TCRdb keeps only in-frame clonotypes and omits some of them. This sample has tens of thousands of clones, with 75% to 95% found just once. The sample here was CD8+ T cells from peripheral blood mononuclear cells, taken in the second trimester of pregnancy. The receptors here all came from a female donor with multiple sclerosis, enrolled in a pregnancy study.

The rearrangement uses TRBV7-9 and TRBJ1-3; 11 bases agree with TRBD1. The V gene's germline CDR1 is SEHNR and CDR2 FQNEAQ (reference sequence). The CDR3 consists of 18 residues. The V gene end was trimmed by 4 bases and the J gene end by 0 bases; junction bases not matched to a gene: 8. This chain's CDR3 is CASSYEGTGGSSGNTIYF. In DNA form, the CDR3 reads TGTGCCAGCAGCTACGAAGGGACAGGGGGTTCCTCTGGAAACACCATATATTTT.

The V and J genes are TRBV7-2 and TRBJ2-2, with 8 bases identical to TRBD1. This CDR3 is built from 14 residues. V lost 3 bases to trimming and J lost 6 bases; unmatched junction nucleotides: 3. Per the germline V gene, CDR1 is SGHTA and CDR2 is FQGNSA. The CDR3, as DNA: TGTGCCAGCAGCTTTAAACAGGGGGCCGGGGAGCTGTTTTTT. Amino acids: CASSFKQGAGELFF.

The chain combines TRBV7-6 with TRBJ2-7, with 9 bases fitting TRBD2. V gave up 1 base and J gave up 2 bases; unmatched junction bases: 6. Germline V gene lookup returns CDR1 SGHVS and CDR2 FNYEAQ. This CDR3 is 16 amino acids long. The CDR3 nucleotides are TGTGCCAGCAGCTTAGATGAGGCGGGAGGGGCCTACGAGCAGTACTTC. It translates to CASSLDEAGGAYEQYF.

Concerning this clone itself: In the same sample, other DNA sequences code for this CDR3. V gene TRBV6-1 combines with J gene TRBJ2-7; 9 positions agree with TRBD2. The CDR3 length is 15 residues. Germline CDR1 MNHNS, CDR2 SASEGT. With V trimmed by 1 base and J by 2 bases, 3 bases remained unmatched. CDR3 bases: TGTGCCAGCAGTGAAGGCCTAGCGGGGACCTACGAGCAGTACTTC. Encoded protein: CASSEGLAGTYEQYF.

The chain joins TRBV14 to TRBJ2-7; 7 nucleotides match TRBD1. Germline lookup yields CDR1 SGHDN and CDR2 FVKESK. This CDR3 comprises 17 residues. The junction had 11 bases not matched to a gene; V was cut back by 0 bases and J by 3 bases. The CDR3 is CASSQDSPTGVGYEQYF. For the CDR3, the DNA is TGTGCCAGCAGCCAAGATTCCCCAACAGGGGTAGGCTACGAGCAGTACTTC.

This clone appeared a single time. V usage is TRBV30 and J usage is TRBJ2-7, with D perhaps TRBD1 (5 bases). CDR1 GTSNPN and CDR2 SVGIG come from the germline V gene (reference sequence). V shed 0 bases and J shed 2 bases, with 5 bases lying between them. CDR3 length: 12 residues. CDR3 amino acids: CAWSVRAYEQYF. In nucleotides, the CDR3 is TGTGCCTGGAGTGTCAGGGCCTACGAGCAGTACTTC.

Notes on this clone: One end of the junction fails to match germline, which may point to a read error. This sequence joins TRBV2 and TRBJ2-7; 7 bases match TRBD2. The length of the CDR3 is 15 residues. Germline V lookup: CDR1 SNHLY, CDR2 FYNNEI. The CDR3 spells CASSAYLGTNYERYF. In DNA form, the CDR3 reads TGTGCCAGCAGTGCCTACCTCGGGACTAACTACGAGCGGTACTTC.

The chain is built from TRBV5-4 and TRBJ2-5, with D unresolved. Germline V lookup: CDR1 SGHNT, CDR2 YYREEE (reference sequence). Trimming cost V 6 bases and J 2 bases, with 14 bases left between them. The CDR3 covers 14 residues. The CDR3 DNA follows: TGTGCCAGCAAGCAAGAGGCCCTACAAGAGACCCAGTACTTC. Translated: CASKQEALQETQYF.

This chain connects TRBV5-4 to TRBJ1-2; 9 bases agree with TRBD1. The CDR3 loop spans 14 amino acids. Germline trimming cut 4 bases from V and 3 bases from J; bases unmatched to any gene: 4. Germline assignment: CDR1 SGHNT and CDR2 YYREEE (reference sequence). CDR3 sequence: CASSDRGKDYGYTF. CDR3 in DNA: TGTGCCAGCAGCGACAGGGGGAAGGACTATGGCTACACCTTC. Variable domain in full (rest from reference TRBV5-4 and TRBJ1-2): ETGVTQSPTHLIKTRGQQVTLRCSSQSGHNTVSWYQQALGQGPQFIFQYYREEENGRGNFPPRFSGLQFPNYSSELNVNALELDDSALYLCASSDRGKDYGYTFGSGTRLTVV.

This clone was observed once. V is TRBV27 and J is TRBJ2-1; TRBD2 aligns across 14 bases. Germline loops: CDR1 MNHEY, CDR2 SMNVEV (reference sequence). V trimming: 5 bases; J trimming: 2 bases; junction bases outside the gene matches: 11. The CDR3 runs 19 residues. The CDR3 sequence is CASSHGLAGGTPPYNEQFF. CDR3 coding DNA: TGTGCCAGCAGTCACGGACTAGCGGGAGGTACCCCTCCCTACAATGAGCAGTTCTTC.

V gene TRBV7-9 combines with J gene TRBJ2-6; unclear D gene. The V end was cut by 3 bases, the J end by 2 bases, with 20 bases between. The germline CDR1 and CDR2 sequences are SEHNR and FQNEAQ (reference sequence). The CDR3 extends over 19 amino acids. The CDR3 DNA follows: TGTGCCAGCAGCTTCCCGCCGCGATCGCCCGTGGCTGGGGCCAACGTCCTGACTTTC. Translated: CASSFPPRSPVAGANVLTF.

This chain joins TRBV5-6 and TRBJ1-1; no clear D gene. The V end lost 4 bases, the J end lost 6 bases, and 13 bases lay between the germline ends. The CDR3 has 13 amino acids. The V gene's germline CDR1 is SGHDT and CDR2 YYEEEE. CDR3 sequence: CASSPTGVPEAFF. CDR3 nucleotides: TGTGCCAGCAGCCCTACTGGAGTCCCTGAAGCTTTCTTT.

This clone was seen once. V is TRBV6-5 and J is TRBJ2-1, with 11 bases that match TRBD1. The V gene's germline CDR1 is MNHEY and CDR2 SVGAGI. The ends lost 5 bases at V and 4 bases at J; junction bases unmatched: 4. The CDR3 runs 15 residues. The CDR3 protein is CASSPDRGLYNEQFF. DNA of the CDR3: TGTGCCAGCAGTCCGGACAGGGGGCTATACAATGAGCAGTTCTTC.